This T cell receptor (beta chain) came from a study of OX40 agonist ivuxolimab in advanced cancers. Study-wide context: Dose-escalation patients were diagnosed with hepatocellular carcinoma, melanoma, renal cell cancer or head and neck cancer. Findings and limits, study-wide: Circulating CD4+ and CD8+ T cells showed clonal expansion by week 6 at 0.1 to 3.0 mg/kg.

This CDR3 comprises 17 residues. With V trimmed by 2 bases and J by 0 bases, 8 bases remained unmatched. Germline CDR1 SGHTS, CDR2 YDEGEE. The table came from immunoSEQ multiplex PCR; TCRdb's copy has only in-frame clones and leaves some out. The data show 55,000 to 80,000 clones, 86% seen once. Note on this clone: Its target is not known.

This TCR was recovered from an adult with an advanced solid tumor such as melanoma, head and neck, liver or kidney cancer. This chain connects TRBV5-8 to TRBJ2-3; 8 bases fit TRBD1. The sequencing here drew on CD4+ or CD8+ T cells sorted from blood, taken in a trial of the OX40 agonist ivuxolimab. The CDR3 region has the DNA TGTGCCAGCAGCTTTCAGGGGGCGAAGTCTAGCACAGATACGCAGTATTTT. Encoded protein: CASSFQGAKSSTDTQYF.